These 13 T cell receptor beta chains were sequenced from one sample in a study of shared clonotypes between healthy human individuals. Profiled with immunoSEQ multiplex PCR; TCRdb holds only in-frame clones, not every one. The sample gives 110,000 or so clones, around 73% of which show up once; under 30% is in the top ten. The sample taken for sequencing was memory CD8+ T cells sorted from blood. Subset defined: CD45RO+ cells pooled with CCR7-negative TemRA cells. These TCRs come from a woman aged 25 to 39 in good health.

V is TRBV7-8 and J is TRBJ2-3; D tentatively fits TRBD1 or TRBD2 (5 bases each). Trimming cost V 1 base and J 5 bases, with 10 bases left between them. Germline CDR1 is SGHVS and CDR2 is FQNEAQ. The CDR3 is 14 residues long. CDR3 in amino acids: CASSLDEGQDTQYF. CDR3 coding DNA: TGTGCCAGCAGCTTAGACGAGGGGCAAGATACGCAGTATTTT.

The rearrangement joins TRBV6-5 to TRBJ2-7; TRBD1 might be the D (5 bases). CDR1 MNHEY and CDR2 SVGAGI come from the germline V gene. The CDR3 loop spans 12 amino acids. V dropped 5 bases and J dropped 2 bases, with 7 bases sitting between them. CDR3: CASSPGTYEQYF. CDR3 coding DNA: TGTGCCAGCAGTCCAGGGACCTACGAGCAGTACTTC.

This clone was seen more than once but under ten times. The chain joins TRBV6-4 to TRBJ2-1, with 8 bases that match TRBD1. CDR3 length: 16 amino acids. In germline, CDR1 is MRHNA, CDR2 SNTAGT. V dropped 5 bases and J dropped 8; count of bases not matched to a gene: 14. The CDR3 loop reads CASSQSGQGPGDEQFF. The CDR3 region has the DNA TGTGCCAGCAGTCAAAGCGGACAGGGCCCTGGCGATGAGCAGTTCTTC.

V and J are TRBV7-3 and TRBJ2-7; 9 bases line up with TRBD1. Trimming at V came to 4 bases and at J to 4 bases, leaving 2 bases not matched to a gene. CDR3 length: 13 amino acids. In germline, CDR1 is SGHTA, CDR2 FQGTGA. In DNA, the CDR3 is TGTGCCAGCAGCTCGACAGGGGGATACGAGCAGTACTTC. This codes for CASSSTGGYEQYF.

For this clone: A much larger clone differs from this one at a single base, so this may be a read error. The chain couples TRBV7-9 to TRBJ2-7; maybe TRBD1 (6 bases). CDR3 length: 16 amino acids. CDR1 and CDR2 (germline): SEHNR, FQNEAQ (reference sequence). V lost 5 bases and J 2 bases, leaving 19 bases between the germline ends. The CDR3 spells CASSETAGARAYEQYF. For the CDR3, the DNA is TGTGCCAGCAGCGAAACCGCAGGGGCTAGGGCCTACGAGCAGTACTTC.

The chain is built from TRBV4-1 and TRBJ2-2; 11 bases match TRBD2. CDR3 length: 19 residues. The V gene end was trimmed by 3 bases and the J gene end by 1 base; junction bases not matched to a gene: 10. From germline, CDR1 is MGHRA and CDR2 YSYEKL. The CDR3 spells CASSQAQLAGVGNTGELFF. Here the CDR3 DNA reads TGCGCCAGCAGCCAGGCCCAACTAGCGGGAGTGGGGAACACCGGGGAGCTGTTTTTT.

This clone was counted between two and nine times. The rearrangement links TRBV5-6 to TRBJ1-2, with unresolved D. Germline CDR1 SGHDT, CDR2 YYEEEE. The CDR3 runs 14 residues. V shed 1 base and J shed 0 bases, with 7 bases lying between them. The CDR3 region has the DNA TGTGCCAGCAGCTTGTGGGAGGCTAACTATGGCTACACCTTC. It specifies CASSLWEANYGYTF.

The chain has TRBV7-9 and TRBJ2-7; D not certain. Germline V lookup: CDR1 SEHNR, CDR2 FQNEAQ (reference sequence). V lost 8 bases, J lost 3 bases, and 5 bases lay in between. The CDR3 runs 10 residues. Written as DNA, the CDR3 is TGTGCCAGCGGGAACTACGAGCAGTACTTC. This encodes CASGNYEQYF.

V usage is TRBV11-2 and J usage is TRBJ2-1, with 9 bases that match TRBD2. This CDR3 has 15 amino acids. CDR1 SGHAT and CDR2 FQNNGV come from the germline V gene. After removal of 4 bases from V and 3 bases from J, the junction contained 4 bases not matched to a gene. The CDR3 coding sequence is TGTGCCAGCAGCTCGACGACTAGCGGCTACAATGAGCAGTTCTTC. Amino acids: CASSSTTSGYNEQFF.

The chain joins TRBV12-5 to TRBJ1-2; D may be TRBD1 (5 bases). The germline V and J ends were trimmed by 1 base and 8 bases, with 20 bases remaining between them. This CDR3 has 16 residues. Germline V lookup: CDR1 LGHNT, CDR2 FRNRAP. CDR3 in DNA: TGTGCTAGTGGTTTGGGGCCAGAAGACAGCCTGTCGGGCTACACCTTC. Its protein product is CASGLGPEDSLSGYTF.

This chain joins TRBV28 and TRBJ2-1; D is possibly TRBD1 or TRBD2 (5 bases each). The germline V and J ends were trimmed by 4 bases and 7 bases, with 29 bases remaining between them. The germline V gene encodes CDR1 MDHEN and CDR2 SYDVKM. The CDR3 extends over 19 amino acids. The CDR3 DNA follows: TGTGCCAGCAGTTCCTACGGGACGAACCGGGACGCGCTGGTGAATGAGCAGTTCTTC. The encoded protein is CASSSYGTNRDALVNEQFF.

The chain employs TRBV7-3 and TRBJ1-2; 8 bases align to TRBD1. The CDR3 consists of 14 residues. J gave up 6 bases and V 6 bases, and 9 bases lay outside the gene matches. The germline V gene has CDR1 SGHTA and CDR2 FQGTGA. CDR3 in DNA: TGTGCCAGCAGTCGGACAGGGAAGAGAGATGGCTACACCTTC. Its translation is CASSRTGKRDGYTF.

The V call is TRBV7-2, the J call TRBJ2-3; D not resolved. This CDR3 comprises 12 residues. Trimming shortened V by 3 bases and J by 2 bases, and 3 bases separated the two germline ends. Germline assignment: CDR1 SGHTA and CDR2 FQGNSA. The CDR3 loop reads CASSFYTDTQYF. CDR3 DNA sequence: TGTGCCAGCAGCTTCTACACAGATACGCAGTATTTT. Full variable domain (missing parts from reference TRBV7-2 and TRBJ2-3): GAGVSQSPSNKVTEKGKDVELRCDPISGHTALYWYRQSLGQGLEFLIYFQGNSAPDKSGLPSDRFSAERTGGSVSTLTIQRTQQEDSAVYLCASSFYTDTQYFGPGTRLTVL.